This T cell receptor (beta chain) was captured by sequencing in a study of T cells in Graves' hyperthyroidism and ophthalmopathy. TCR beta CDR3 regions were amplified from RNA. The HTBI primer set drove a first-round RT-PCR of the TCR CDR3. One entry per CDR3 protein results from TCRdb running MiXCR on the multiplex PCR reads. The sample includes around 600,000 distinct CDR3 sequences, around 16% seen only once; the top ten take under 3.5%. This clonotype has just a few counts. From germline, CDR1 is SGHKS and CDR2 YYEKEE (reference sequence). The length of the CDR3 is 15 residues. Trimming stripped 5 bases from V and 0 bases from J, with 11 bases between.

The sequenced material came from blood. The clonotype was recovered from a middle-aged woman with Graves' ophthalmopathy. This sequence joins TRBV5-5 and TRBJ2-2; D is undetermined. As DNA, the CDR3 is TGTGCCAGCAGGCTTTCCGAAGCGAACACCGGGGAGCTGTTTTTT. Translated: CASRLSEANTGELFF.